What follows describes a single T cell receptor beta chain. Its antigen is unidentified. These data come from a study of CD8 T cells in ankylosing spondylitis. Study conclusions and caveats: The study looked at matched synovial fluid samples from ankylosing spondylitis patients. Disease-linked clones were reported to be significantly enriched there. In synovial fluid and blood from reactive arthritis, some motif variants were previously reported. One TCR beta motif, made up of roughly eight highly homologous variants, appeared characteristic of ankylosing spondylitis blood. Researchers report that disease-linked clones proved CD8+ and relatively rare in peripheral blood.

This CDR3 region has 14 residues. V was trimmed by 4 bases and J by 2 bases, leaving 11 bases between them. Germline lookup yields CDR1 SGHRS and CDR2 YFSETQ. Scientists made TCR beta libraries using quantitative 5'-RACE with molecular barcodes. TCRdb re-called the 5' RACE reads through MiXCR, storing one row per CDR3 protein. The sample contains approximately 540,000 distinct CDR3 sequences, over 9.5% of which appear only once. The receptor was isolated from a male donor with ankylosing spondylitis. The specimen was blood, either unsorted or a sorted T cell fraction (not recorded which). The J gene is TRBJ2-3, the V gene TRBV5-1; no firm D call. The CDR3 region has the DNA TGCGCCAGCAGCCATCCGGCCCTCACAGATACGCAGTATTTT. It encodes CASSHPALTDTQYF.